These 30 T cell receptor beta chains came from one sample sequenced in a study of long-term antiretroviral therapy in people with HIV. The assay, immunoSEQ v3.0, was run at survey level. The method was immunoSEQ multiplex PCR; TCRdb's version includes in-frame clones alone and lacks a portion of them. The sample has 35,000 or so clones, 85% to 95% seen once. Sequenced here: unsorted PBMCs, sampled 4.1 years after starting antiretroviral therapy. The source of these receptors is a woman between 50 and 59 years old with HIV.

The V call is TRBV10-3, the J call TRBJ1-1; maybe TRBD1 (6 bases). There are 14 residues in the CDR3. Germline CDR1 is ENHRY and CDR2 is SYGVKD. V dropped 4 bases and J dropped 0 bases, with 9 bases sitting between them. CDR3 region: CAISGTGLNTEAFF. The CDR3 DNA reads TGTGCCATCAGTGGCACAGGGCTGAACACTGAAGCTTTCTTT.

The chain carries TRBV21-1 and TRBJ2-7; the table names TRBD1, a call not compared with the DNA. TRBV21-1 corresponds to a pseudogene. This CDR3 has 16 amino acids. CDR3 DNA: TGTGCCAGCAGCAAAGTTATCCCAGAGGGGGTCTACGAGCAGTACTTC. This translates into CASSKVIPEGVYEQYF.

The chain carries TRBV5-4 and TRBJ1-1; perhaps TRBD1 as D (5 bases). In germline, CDR1 is SGHNT, CDR2 YYREEE (reference sequence). The CDR3 covers 14 residues. V lost 4 bases, J lost 2 bases, and 12 bases lay in between. The CDR3 coding sequence is TGTGCCAGCAGCCACCAGACAGCCAACACTGAAGCTTTCTTT. It translates to CASSHQTANTEAFF.

The rearrangement uses TRBV7-9 and TRBJ2-5; possibly TRBD1 or TRBD2 for D (5 bases each). The CDR3 runs 12 residues. CDR1 is SEHNR and CDR2 is FQNEAQ in the germline V gene (reference sequence). V was shortened by 0 bases and J by 9 bases, with 8 bases between the two germline ends. The CDR3 here is CASSLAGGAQYF. CDR3 coding DNA: TGTGCCAGCAGCTTAGCTGGGGGAGCCCAGTACTTC.

This chain links TRBV27 with TRBJ1-1; 8 nucleotides align to TRBD1. Germline CDR1 reads MNHEY; CDR2 reads SMNVEV (reference sequence). The CDR3 is 14 residues long. The trim removed 6 bases at V and 5 bases at J, leaving 8 bases unmatched. The CDR3 loop is CASRQDREGTEAFF. The DNA of the CDR3 is TGTGCCAGCAGGCAGGACAGGGAGGGGACTGAAGCTTTCTTT.

This clone has only a few counts. The rearrangement uses TRBV19 and TRBJ1-6; TRBD1 is a possible D gene (5 bases). V shed 4 bases and J shed 7 bases, with 11 bases lying between them. This CDR3 has 14 amino acids. CDR1 is LNHDA and CDR2 is SQIVND in the germline V gene (reference sequence). The CDR3 bases are TGTGCCAGTAGTAGCGGTCAGGGCAATTCACCCCTCCACTTT. It codes for CASSSGQGNSPLHF.

The chain recombines TRBV4-1 with TRBJ2-3; D gene uncertain. V lost 1 base and J 1 base, leaving 15 bases between the germline ends. This CDR3 comprises 17 residues. Germline CDR1 is MGHRA and CDR2 is YSYEKL. This CDR3 reads CASSQAGRNARTDTQYF. The CDR3 DNA reads TGCGCCAGCAGCCAAGCCGGCCGAAACGCTCGCACAGATACGCAGTATTTT.

This chain connects TRBV7-9 to TRBJ1-4, with D maybe TRBD1 (6 bases). CDR1 is SEHNR, CDR2 FQNEAQ, per germline (reference sequence). This CDR3 comprises 15 residues. Trimming cost V 3 bases and J 3 bases, with 11 bases left between them. DNA of the CDR3: TGTGCCAGCAGCTTCGACAGGAGGGCTAATGAAAAACTGTTTTTT. Translating gives CASSFDRRANEKLFF.

This chain connects TRBV6-6 to TRBJ1-5; the D gene is possibly TRBD1 (5 bases). The CDR3 is 12 residues long. Per germline, CDR1 MNHNY and CDR2 SVGAGI (reference sequence). With 7 bases removed from V and 6 bases from J, the gap between germline ends came to 10 bases. The CDR3 DNA reads TGTGCCAGCAATACGGGGGGTCAGCCCCAGCATTTT. The encoded protein is CASNTGGQPQHF.

This clone has only one observation. V usage is TRBV10-3 and J usage is TRBJ2-2; D may correspond to TRBD1 or TRBD2 (6 bases each). The ends were cut back, 6 bases at V and 0 bases at J, with 11 bases in the middle. The CDR3 length is 15 residues. Looked up from germline, CDR1 is ENHRY and CDR2 is SYGVKD. Written as DNA, the CDR3 is TGTGCCATCAGCGGGGGCAGGGCGAACACCGGGGAGCTGTTTTTT. Protein product: CAISGGRANTGELFF.

The V gene is TRBV11-2, the J gene TRBJ1-5, with D uncertain. The V gene lost 3 bases and the J gene lost 6 bases, with 9 bases spanning the gap. CDR1 and CDR2 (germline): SGHAT, FQNNGV. This CDR3 is 13 amino acids long. CDR3 loop: CASSFRVFQPQHF. Written as DNA, the CDR3 is TGTGCCAGCAGCTTTCGGGTTTTTCAGCCCCAGCATTTT.

The chain recombines TRBV13 with TRBJ1-6; unclear D gene. V lost 5 bases to trimming and J lost 10 bases, with 12 bases between them. CDR3 length equals 13 residues. Looked up from germline, CDR1 is PRHDT and CDR2 is FYEKMQ (reference sequence). The CDR3 DNA reads TGTGCCAGCAGCACCTCCAGTGGGTCACCCCTCCACTTT. This encodes CASSTSSGSPLHF.

This chain links TRBV7-2 with TRBJ2-2; D unclear. V was trimmed by 1 base and J by 2 bases, leaving 8 bases between them. This CDR3 is 15 amino acids long. Germline CDR1 reads SGHTA; CDR2 reads FQGNSA. CDR3 protein: CASSLDRPNTGELFF. DNA for the CDR3: TGTGCCAGCAGCTTAGATCGGCCAAACACCGGGGAGCTGTTTTTT.

The rearrangement uses TRBV7-2 and TRBJ2-3; possible D gene TRBD2, 7 bases. Deletions cut 5 bases from V and 6 bases from J, with 18 bases between. The CDR3 runs 15 residues. Germline assignment: CDR1 SGHTA and CDR2 FQGNSA. CDR3 protein: CASSQSGAGADTQYF. CDR3 bases: TGTGCCAGCAGCCAGAGCGGGGCGGGGGCCGATACGCAGTATTTT.

The rearrangement links TRBV7-9 to TRBJ1-2, with D possibly TRBD1 on 5 matching bases. This CDR3 comprises 15 residues. Germline V gives CDR1 SEHNR, CDR2 FQNEAQ (reference sequence). V lost 5 bases, J lost 3 bases, and 16 bases lay in between. CDR3 DNA: TGTGCCAGCAGCCCCAGCCAGGGTGTGGACTATGGCTACACCTTC. Translated: CASSPSQGVDYGYTF.

This chain joins TRBV5-5 and TRBJ1-3; the D is unclear. Germline assignment: CDR1 SGHKS and CDR2 YYEKEE (reference sequence). Trimming stripped 2 bases from V and 2 bases from J, with 11 bases between. This CDR3 contains 15 residues. CDR3 residues: CASSFRRDPGNTIYF. The CDR3 coding sequence is TGTGCCAGCAGCTTTCGCAGAGACCCTGGAAACACCATATATTTT.

This sequence joins TRBV7-3 and TRBJ2-1; 10 bases agree with TRBD2. The CDR3 contains 15 residues. V gave up 4 bases and J gave up 4 bases; unmatched junction bases: 4. The germline gives CDR1 SGHTA, CDR2 FQGTGA. CDR3 nucleotides: TGTGCCAGCAGCTCAAGCGGGGGGGCGTACAATGAGCAGTTCTTC. This codes for CASSSSGGAYNEQFF.

This chain joins TRBV7-3 and TRBJ2-7; 7 nucleotides line up with TRBD1. This CDR3 spans 16 amino acids. J was trimmed by 0 bases and V by 5 bases; bases with no gene match: 10. Germline loops: CDR1 SGHTA, CDR2 FQGTGA. DNA of the CDR3: TGTGCCAGCAGCCGAATCGGTGGGGACAGCTCCTACGAGCAGTACTTC. This gives the protein CASSRIGGDSSYEQYF.

The V and J genes are TRBV4-2 and TRBJ2-6, with D maybe TRBD1 (6 bases). Trimming left V 0 bases short and J 2 bases short, with 14 bases between. This CDR3 has 18 residues. Germline CDR1 is LGHNA and CDR2 is YNFKEQ. CDR3 nucleotides: TGTGCCAGCAGCCAAGAAATCCAGGGGATTCCTGGGGCCAACGTCCTGACTTTC. Translated: CASSQEIQGIPGANVLTF.

A note on this clone: Other nucleotide sequences in the sample specify the same CDR3. J is TRBJ2-2 and V is TRBV9; D possibly corresponds to TRBD1 (5 bases). The CDR3 runs to 13 residues. Trimming took off 0 bases at V and 5 bases at J, with 5 bases between the two ends. Germline CDR1 is SGDLS and CDR2 is YYNGEE. CDR3 in amino acids: CASSVEGTGELFF. The CDR3 DNA reads TGTGCCAGCAGCGTAGAGGGGACCGGGGAGCTGTTTTTT.

The V gene is TRBV7-9, the J gene TRBJ2-1; 13 nucleotides agree with TRBD2. The CDR3 sequence is 16 residues long. The V gene end was trimmed by 1 base and the J gene end by 6 bases; junction bases not matched to a gene: 3. Germline CDR1 reads SEHNR; CDR2 reads FQNEAQ (reference sequence). CDR3 nucleotides: TGTGCCAGCAGCTTAGAAGGACTAGCGGGGGCCAATGAGCAGTTCTTC. Protein: CASSLEGLAGANEQFF. The whole variable domain, filled in from reference TRBV7-9 and TRBJ2-1, reads DTGVSQNPRHKITKRGQNVTFRCDPISEHNRLYWYRQTLGQGPEFLTYFQNEAQLEKSRLLSDRFSAERPKGSFSTLEIQRTEQGDSAMYLCASSLEGLAGANEQFFGPGTRLTVL.

The chain recombines TRBV15 with TRBJ1-1; D remains ambiguous. V was cut by 0 bases and J by 2 bases, with 4 bases left in between. The germline V gene encodes CDR1 LNHNV and CDR2 YYDKDF (reference sequence). The CDR3 is 13 amino acids. The CDR3 reads CATSREPNTEAFF. The DNA of the CDR3 is TGTGCCACCAGCAGAGAGCCTAACACTGAAGCTTTCTTT. Based on the CDR3 plus reference TRBV15 and TRBJ1-1, the full variable domain is DAMVIQNPRYQVTQFGKPVTLSCSQTLNHNVMYWYQQKSSQAPKLLFHYYDKDFNNEADTPDNFQSRRPNTSFCFLDIRSPGLGDTAMYLCATSREPNTEAFFGQGTRLTVV.

J is TRBJ2-7 and V is TRBV10-3; the D is unclear. This CDR3 contains 14 residues. Trimming stripped 6 bases from V and 2 bases from J, with 14 bases between. Germline lookup yields CDR1 ENHRY and CDR2 SYGVKD. CDR3 loop: CAISMGTEPYEQYF. The CDR3 DNA reads TGTGCCATCAGCATGGGAACAGAACCCTACGAGCAGTACTTC.

This rearrangement joins TRBV9 to TRBJ1-1, with TRBD1 matching 7 bases. CDR1 SGDLS and CDR2 YYNGEE come from the germline V gene. J gave up 5 bases and V 0 bases, and 10 bases lay outside the gene matches. The CDR3 is 16 residues long. The CDR3 bases are TGTGCCAGCAGCGTAGTTCCAATAAGGGGGCAGACTGAAGCTTTCTTT. As protein: CASSVVPIRGQTEAFF. The variable domain in full, with the rest retrieved from reference TRBV9 and TRBJ1-1, is DSGVTQTPKHLITATGQRVTLRCSPRSGDLSVYWYQQSLDQGLQFLIQYYNGEERAKGNILERFSAQQFPDLHSELNLSSLELGDSALYFCASSVVPIRGQTEAFFGQGTRLTVV.

This clone occurred a few times. The chain joins TRBV7-2 to TRBJ2-5, with D perhaps TRBD1 (6 bases). CDR1 SGHTA and CDR2 FQGNSA come from the germline V gene. V lost 4 bases to trimming and J lost 2 bases, with 14 bases between them. The CDR3 contains 15 residues. CDR3 DNA: TGTGCCAGCAGCTCACAGGGTGGGCTTCAAGAGACCCAGTACTTC. This encodes CASSSQGGLQETQYF.

This chain connects TRBV19 to TRBJ2-5; 7 bases match TRBD2. J was trimmed by 2 bases and V by 6 bases; bases with no gene match: 6. Germline CDR1 reads LNHDA; CDR2 reads SQIVND (reference sequence). CDR3 size: 14 residues. As DNA, the CDR3 is TGTGCCAGTAGCCGGGACTACATTCAAGAGACCCAGTACTTC. The encoded protein is CASSRDYIQETQYF.

The chain combines TRBV6-5 with TRBJ2-5, with D possibly matching TRBD1 (5 bases). The DNA end lines up better with TRBJ2-7; the J call may be wrong. The CDR3 has 14 residues. Germline loops: CDR1 MNHEY, CDR2 SVGAGI. DNA for the CDR3: TGTGCCAGCAGTTGGCCAGGGCGTCCCTACGAGCAGTACTTC. Translation gives CASSWPGRPYEQYF.

The J gene is TRBJ2-1, the V gene TRBV7-6; 9 nucleotides agree with TRBD1. V trimming: 7 bases; J trimming: 5 bases; junction bases outside the gene matches: 3. This CDR3 is 13 amino acids long. Germline lookup yields CDR1 SGHVS and CDR2 FNYEAQ. The DNA for the CDR3 is TGTGCCAGCACGGACAGGGGAGACAATGAGCAGTTCTTC. Translated: CASTDRGDNEQFF.

This chain joins TRBV30 and TRBJ2-2; 9 nucleotides agree with TRBD2. This CDR3 has 15 residues. V shed 3 bases and J 6 bases; nucleotides not matched to a gene: 8. Germline CDR1 and CDR2: GTSNPN and SVGIG (reference sequence). The CDR3 here is CAWRVLAGAPGELFF. The CDR3 DNA follows: TGTGCCTGGAGGGTCTTAGCGGGGGCCCCCGGGGAGCTGTTTTTT.

The chain couples TRBV30 to TRBJ2-7, with TRBD2 as a possible D gene (6 bases). Germline V gene sequence: CDR1 GTSNPN, CDR2 SVGIG (reference sequence). V dropped 2 bases and J dropped 5 bases, with 13 bases sitting between them. The CDR3 is 13 residues long. Here the CDR3 DNA reads TGTGCCTGGAGTTTTTCGCGGGATCACGAGCAGTACTTC. It is translated as CAWSFSRDHEQYF.